Following are 26 T cell receptor beta chains from one sample sequenced in a study of T cell responses to AZD1222 COVID-19 vaccine. The table came from immunoSEQ multiplex PCR; TCRdb's copy has only in-frame clones and leaves some out. The sample carries about 56,000 clones, more than 75% recorded once. The source material was peripheral blood, sampled on day 0 of AZD1222 vaccination. The receptors here all came from an adult in good health.

The chain has TRBV18 and TRBJ2-2; TRBD1 agrees at 9 bases. Trimming removed 2 bases from V and 5 bases from J; junction bases left unmatched: 12. Germline values: CDR1 KGHSH, CDR2 LQKENI. The CDR3 has 18 residues. The CDR3 DNA is TGTGCCAGCTCACCAATAAAGGGACAGGGAGCGGCAACCGGGGAGCTGTTTTTT. This codes for CASSPIKGQGAATGELFF. The full variable domain, rest sourced from reference TRBV18 and TRBJ2-2, is NAGVMQNPRHLVRRRGQEARLRCSPMKGHSHVYWYRQLPEEGLKFMVYLQKENIIDESGMPKERFSAEFPKEGPSILRIQQVVRGDSAAYFCASSPIKGQGAATGELFFGEGSRLTVL.

This clone appeared a single time. This rearrangement joins TRBV28 to TRBJ1-2, with D unclear. Germline V gene data show CDR1 as MDHEN and CDR2 as SYDVKM. Trimming removed 7 bases at V and 6 bases at J, with 15 bases between. The CDR3 is 13 amino acids. This chain's CDR3 is CASKIQRVHGYTF. In DNA, the CDR3 is TGTGCCAGCAAAATCCAGAGGGTCCATGGCTACACCTTC.

This clone showed up just a few times. CDR3 in amino acids: CASSLDGGSPLHF. DNA for the CDR3: TGTGCCAGCAGCTTAGATGGGGGTTCACCCCTCCACTTT. The chain has TRBV7-2 and TRBJ1-6, with D possibly TRBD1 on 5 matching bases. The CDR3 has 13 amino acids. Trimming pared 1 base from V and 9 bases from J, leaving 7 bases between. Germline assignment: CDR1 SGHTA and CDR2 FQGNSA.

The V and J genes are TRBV18 and TRBJ2-1, with D tentatively TRBD2 (6 bases). Germline values: CDR1 KGHSH, CDR2 LQKENI. CDR3 length equals 18 residues. Trimming took 2 bases from V and 6 from J, leaving 23 bases between them. CDR3: CASSPEAISGSRTNEQFF. CDR3 sequence (DNA): TGTGCCAGCTCACCAGAGGCGATTAGCGGCAGTCGTACCAATGAGCAGTTCTTC. Combining the CDR3 with reference TRBV18 and TRBJ2-1 gives the whole variable domain NAGVMQNPRHLVRRRGQEARLRCSPMKGHSHVYWYRQLPEEGLKFMVYLQKENIIDESGMPKERFSAEFPKEGPSILRIQQVVRGDSAAYFCASSPEAISGSRTNEQFFGPGTRLTVL.

This rearrangement joins TRBV29-1 to TRBJ2-7, with TRBD2 as a possible D gene (6 bases). Germline values: CDR1 SQVTM, CDR2 ANQGSEA. With 3 bases removed from V and 1 base from J, the gap between germline ends came to 16 bases. CDR3 size: 15 residues. The CDR3: CSVELANMGSYEQYF. In DNA form, the CDR3 reads TGCAGCGTTGAGCTAGCGAATATGGGTTCCTACGAGCAGTACTTC.

The sample holds one count of this clone. The J gene is TRBJ1-2, the V gene TRBV7-9, with a tentative D call TRBD1 (5 bases). This CDR3 is built from 16 residues. CDR1 is SEHNR and CDR2 is FQNEAQ in the germline V gene (reference sequence). The V end was cut by 3 bases, the J end by 4 bases, with 18 bases between. The CDR3 protein is CASSFFPQDRIYGYTF. The CDR3 DNA is TGTGCCAGCAGCTTTTTCCCCCAAGACAGAATCTATGGCTACACCTTC.

The chain carries TRBV11-3 and TRBJ1-1; TRBD1 matches at 9 bases. Germline CDR1 reads SGHNT; CDR2 reads YENEEA. The CDR3 is made up of 14 amino acids. Losses at the gene ends were 2 bases for V and 6 bases for J; bases not matched to a gene: 4. The CDR3 bases are TGTGCCAGCAGCTTATACGGGACAGGGTCTGAAGCTTTCTTT. This gives the protein CASSLYGTGSEAFF.

CDR3 loop: CASSEGRQPEQYF. In DNA, the CDR3 is TGTGCCAGCAGTGAAGGGCGACAGCCCGAGCAGTACTTC. The rearrangement joins TRBV6-1 to TRBJ2-7; D is possibly TRBD1 (5 bases). CDR1 and CDR2 (germline): MNHNS, SASEGT. The CDR3 extends over 13 amino acids. V was pared by 1 base and J by 6 bases, with 10 bases between.

The chain uses TRBV11-2 and TRBJ2-1; 11 positions match TRBD2. CDR1 SGHAT and CDR2 FQNNGV come from the germline V gene. V was clipped by 4 bases and J by 4 bases; unmatched bases: 3. The CDR3 is 15 residues long. The CDR3 region has the DNA TGTGCCAGCAGCTCCACTAGCGGGGGATACAATGAGCAGTTCTTC. Its translation: CASSSTSGGYNEQFF.

J is TRBJ1-1 and V is TRBV5-6; unclear D gene. Germline CDR1 reads SGHDT; CDR2 reads YYEEEE. CDR3 length: 15 residues. V was cut by 4 bases and J by 3 bases, with 16 bases left in between. CDR3 in amino acids: CASSPFGPLYTEAFF. DNA for the CDR3: TGTGCCAGCAGCCCCTTCGGACCGCTGTACACTGAAGCTTTCTTT. The complete variable domain, with remaining parts taken from reference TRBV5-6 and TRBJ1-1, reads DAGVTQSPTHLIKTRGQQVTLRCSPKSGHDTVSWYQQALGQGPQFIFQYYEEEERQRGNFPDRFSGHQFPNYSSELNVNALLLGDSALYLCASSPFGPLYTEAFFGQGTRLTVV.

J is TRBJ2-2 and V is TRBV9, with 10 positions matching TRBD1. Per the germline V gene, CDR1 is SGDLS and CDR2 is YYNGEE. CDR3 length: 16 residues. The junction had 8 bases not matched to a gene; V was cut back by 3 bases and J by 6 bases. DNA for the CDR3: TGTGCCAGCAGCGGCGACAGGGGGCGAGAGGCCGGGGAGCTGTTTTTT. Protein: CASSGDRGREAGELFF.

The chain couples TRBV3-1 (or the pseudogene TRBV3-2) to TRBJ1-6; D is unclear. CDR1 and CDR2 from the germline V gene are LGHDT and YNNKEL (reference sequence). V was trimmed by 0 bases and J by 8 bases, leaving 8 bases between them. This CDR3 spans 14 amino acids. Written as DNA, the CDR3 is TGTGCCAGCAGCCAAGAATACAGTGATTCACCCCTCCACTTT. Amino acids: CASSQEYSDSPLHF.

The chain recombines TRBV7-9 with TRBJ2-7; possibly TRBD1 for D (6 bases). CDR3 length: 15 residues. Trimming took off 3 bases at V and 0 bases at J, with 12 bases between the two ends. CDR1 and CDR2 (germline): SEHNR, FQNEAQ (reference sequence). CDR3: CASSFLQGTSYEQYF. The CDR3 region has the DNA TGTGCCAGCAGCTTTTTGCAGGGGACCTCCTACGAGCAGTACTTC. The variable domain in full, with the rest retrieved from reference TRBV7-9 and TRBJ2-7, is DTGVSQNPRHKITKRGQNVTFRCDPISEHNRLYWYRQTLGQGPEFLTYFQNEAQLEKSRLLSDRFSAERPKGSFSTLEIQRTEQGDSAMYLCASSFLQGTSYEQYFGPGTRLTVT.

This rearrangement joins TRBV2 to TRBJ1-2; weak D call: TRBD1 (6 bases). Germline lookup yields CDR1 SNHLY and CDR2 FYNNEI. This CDR3 is 14 amino acids long. V lost 9 bases and J lost 4, with 18 bases in between. DNA of the CDR3: TGTGCCAGTACGACAGGCGTCTCAGGCTATGGCTACACCTTC. Amino acid sequence: CASTTGVSGYGYTF.

V usage is TRBV28 and J usage is TRBJ1-2; tentative D call: TRBD1 (6 bases). This CDR3 comprises 13 residues. Trimming stripped 5 bases from V and 8 bases from J, with 15 bases between. CDR1 MDHEN and CDR2 SYDVKM come from the germline V gene. Here the CDR3 reads CASSTQGLWGYTF. CDR3 DNA: TGTGCCAGCAGTACACAGGGTCTCTGGGGCTACACCTTC.

This chain uses TRBV10-3 with TRBJ1-1, with 8 nucleotides matching TRBD1. Germline assignment: CDR1 ENHRY and CDR2 SYGVKD. V was pared by 0 bases and J by 4 bases, with 7 bases of the junction left unmatched. The CDR3 is 16 residues long. CDR3 sequence (DNA): TGTGCCATCAGTGAGTCGTTGGGACAGGATCCCACTGAAGCTTTCTTT. Translated, it gives CAISESLGQDPTEAFF.

The chain uses TRBV7-9 and TRBJ1-1; D perhaps matches TRBD1 (5 bases). Between the trimmed V and J ends, which lost 2 bases and 0 bases, there was a span of 13 bases. Germline values: CDR1 SEHNR, CDR2 FQNEAQ (reference sequence). The CDR3 loop spans 16 amino acids. CDR3 sequence (DNA): TGTGCCAGCAGCTTATGGGGGAAGGAGATGAACACTGAAGCTTTCTTT. Translated, it gives CASSLWGKEMNTEAFF. The variable domain in full, completed from reference TRBV7-9 and TRBJ1-1, reads DTGVSQNPRHKITKRGQNVTFRCDPISEHNRLYWYRQTLGQGPEFLTYFQNEAQLEKSRLLSDRFSAERPKGSFSTLEIQRTEQGDSAMYLCASSLWGKEMNTEAFFGQGTRLTVV.

This chain uses TRBV28 with TRBJ1-6, with D hard to call. The CDR3 loop spans 14 amino acids. The germline gives CDR1 MDHEN, CDR2 SYDVKM. Trimming took off 1 base at V and 7 bases at J, with 8 bases between the two ends. The CDR3 here is CASSLSDGNSPLHF. CDR3 coding DNA: TGTGCCAGCAGTTTATCGGACGGGAATTCACCCCTCCACTTT.

V is TRBV3-1 (or the pseudogene TRBV3-2) and J is TRBJ2-5; D not resolved. The CDR3 runs 13 residues. Germline V gene sequence: CDR1 LGHDT, CDR2 YNNKEL (reference sequence). Trimming took 1 base from V and 2 from J, leaving 5 bases between them. In DNA, the CDR3 is TGTGCCAGCAGCCAAGCCGAGCAAGAGACCCAGTACTTC. Translated, it gives CASSQAEQETQYF.

CDR3 coding DNA: TGTGCCAGCAGTCGGACTAGCGGGCCGTACAATGAGCAGTTCTTC. This sequence encodes CASSRTSGPYNEQFF. The chain recombines TRBV28 with TRBJ2-1, with 11 bases matching TRBD2. The CDR3 loop spans 15 amino acids. The germline V gene has CDR1 MDHEN and CDR2 SYDVKM. V was pared by 5 bases and J by 4 bases, with 4 bases of the junction left unmatched. The full variable domain, its missing parts supplied by reference TRBV28 and TRBJ2-1, is DVKVTQSSRYLVKRTGEKVFLECVQDMDHENMFWYRQDPGLGLRLIYFSYDVKMKEKGDIPEGYSVSREKKERFSLILESASTNQTSMYLCASSRTSGPYNEQFFGPGTRLTVL.

This sequence joins TRBV6-5 and TRBJ2-1; tentative D call: TRBD2 (5 bases). The CDR3 contains 14 residues. With 6 bases removed from V and 3 bases from J, the gap between germline ends came to 12 bases. Germline V gene lookup returns CDR1 MNHEY and CDR2 SVGAGI. The DNA of the CDR3 is TGTGCCAGCAGCCCAACTAGAAACTACAATGAGCAGTTCTTC. Protein: CASSPTRNYNEQFF.

The V call is TRBV19, the J call TRBJ2-7, with D uncertain. Germline CDR1 is LNHDA and CDR2 is SQIVND (reference sequence). V lost 7 bases, J lost 0 bases, and 13 bases lay in between. This CDR3 contains 14 residues. The CDR3 region has the DNA TGTGCCAGTACGGCCTTCCCGGGCTCCTACGAGCAGTACTTC. This sequence encodes CASTAFPGSYEQYF.

V and J are TRBV12-3 or TRBV12-4 and TRBJ2-7, with D possibly called TRBD1 or TRBD2 (5 bases each). The CDR3 sequence is 12 residues long. The V end lost 3 bases, the J end lost 6 bases, and 9 bases lay between the germline ends. The CDR3 region has the DNA TGTGCCAGCAGTTTTGGGACGGTCGAGCAGTACTTC. As protein: CASSFGTVEQYF.

The chain uses TRBV28 and TRBJ2-3; 11 bases align to TRBD2. Germline values: CDR1 MDHEN, CDR2 SYDVKM. The CDR3 is 20 amino acids. The J segment lost 0 bases and the V segment lost 10 bases, leaving 21 bases of the junction unmatched. The DNA for the CDR3 is TGTGCCACCTATTCCCGGCTAGCGGGAGGAACCTTTTATAGCACAGATACGCAGTATTTT. Translation gives CATYSRLAGGTFYSTDTQYF.

V is TRBV14 and J is TRBJ1-2; a possible D gene is TRBD1 (5 bases). Germline values: CDR1 SGHDN, CDR2 FVKESK. Trimming took off 4 bases at V and 3 bases at J, with 9 bases between the two ends. CDR3 length: 13 residues. The CDR3 is CASSPQVHYGYTF. Written as DNA, the CDR3 is TGTGCCAGCAGCCCACAGGTGCACTATGGCTACACCTTC.

The rearrangement joins TRBV4-3 to TRBJ1-1; no firm D call. The CDR3 loop spans 14 amino acids. Trimming removed 4 bases at V and 1 base at J, with 10 bases between. CDR1 is LGHNA and CDR2 is YSLEER in the germline V gene. DNA for the CDR3: TGCGCCAGCAGCCCTTACCGTGGGAACACTGAAGCTTTCTTT. Its translation is CASSPYRGNTEAFF.